This TCR beta chain was recovered during a study of shared clonotypes between healthy human individuals. Study-level results: A handful of donors had around 5.5% of their naive CD4 clonotypes in common. Lower generation probabilities were found for non-shared clonotypes than for those shared by all four donors.

Regarding this clone: Antigen specificity is unknown.

CDR3 size: 14 residues. Per the germline V gene, CDR1 is SGHAT and CDR2 is FQDESV (reference sequence). With 7 bases removed from V and 1 base from J, the gap between germline ends came to 13 bases. A deep-level run was used for the assay. Libraries were prepared by immunoSEQ multiplex PCR; TCRdb keeps only in-frame clonotypes and omits some of them. The top ten clones hold approximately 0.95% of a sample with about a million clones, 60% to 85% of them seen once. This sequence was found in a man in his late teens or twenties in good health. Some clones in this sample may be carry-over from other donors' samples. The V gene is TRBV11-1, the J gene TRBJ1-2, with D tentatively TRBD1 (5 bases). Sequenced sample: memory CD4+ T cells from PBMCs. This sample's subset: CD45RA-negative fraction. The CDR3 nucleotides read TGTGCCAGCACCGGAGGGAGGGGTAACTATGGCTACACCTTC. It is translated as CASTGGRGNYGYTF.